Given below is one T cell receptor (beta chain) in context. Its target is not known. PCR was performed using 60 Vbeta and 13 Jbeta primers. Libraries were prepared by immunoSEQ multiplex PCR; TCRdb keeps only in-frame clonotypes and omits some of them. The sample carries 90,000 to 120,000 clones, around 85% recorded once. The sample is drawn from a study of cytomegalovirus exposure and HLA in healthy donors. General observations from the study: A previous analysis found most TCR beta V segments productive roughly 90% or roughly 30% of the time.

The CDR3 extends over 15 amino acids. J was trimmed by 1 base and V by 5 bases; bases with no gene match: 7. CDR1 and CDR2 (germline): SGHTA, FQGNSA. The receptor's source is a man aged 25-45 years in good health and CMV-seronegative. The chain employs TRBV7-2 and TRBJ2-5, with TRBD1 identical over 7 bases. The sample taken for sequencing was PBMCs. CDR3 protein: CASSALDRIQETQYF. The CDR3 bases are TGTGCCAGCAGCGCATTGGACAGGATCCAAGAGACCCAGTACTTC.